The 17 T cell receptor beta chains presented below share a single source sample, sequenced in a study of OX40 agonist ivuxolimab in advanced cancers. The data were produced by immunoSEQ multiplex PCR, yet TCRdb's version contains in-frame clones alone and is incomplete. The table shows around 22,000 clones, with 80% to 90% occurring only once. This specimen consisted of CD4+ or CD8+ T cells sorted from blood, obtained in a trial of the OX40 agonist ivuxolimab. The receptors were sampled from an adult with an advanced solid tumor such as melanoma, head and neck, liver or kidney cancer.

In the case of this clone: One end of the junction is discordant with germline, which a read error may explain. This chain uses TRBV5-3 with TRBJ1-2; no reliable D call. TRBV5-3 counts as an open reading frame of uncertain function. The CDR3 has 12 amino acids. The CDR3, as DNA: TGTGCCAGCAGCTTACAATACTATGGCTACACCTTC. This sequence encodes CASSLQYYGYTF.

The chain is built from TRBV28 and TRBJ1-1; D is ambiguous. Germline-derived CDR1 and CDR2 are MDHEN and SYDVKM. The germline V and J ends were trimmed by 3 bases and 4 bases, with 12 bases remaining between them. The CDR3 has 14 amino acids. CDR3 residues: CASSLLDGPTEAFF. CDR3 DNA sequence: TGTGCCAGCAGTTTGTTGGACGGCCCCACTGAAGCTTTCTTT.

This sequence joins TRBV7-9 and TRBJ2-3; the match to TRBD1 covers 10 bases. CDR1 is SEHNR, CDR2 FQNEAQ, per germline (reference sequence). V shed 4 bases, J shed 4 bases, and the junction held 5 bases outside the gene matches. This CDR3 is built from 15 residues. The CDR3, as DNA: TGTGCCAGCAGCTCCCCGGGACAGGGGCCAGATACGCAGTATTTT. This sequence encodes CASSSPGQGPDTQYF.

The V call is TRBV10-2, the J call TRBJ2-2; the D gene could be TRBD1 or TRBD2 (6 bases each). Germline CDR1 is WSHSY and CDR2 is SAAADI. V was trimmed by 5 bases and J by 6 bases, leaving 10 bases between them. The CDR3 is made up of 13 amino acids. CDR3 bases: TGCGCCAGCAGTCCGGGGGCGGCCGGGGAGCTGTTTTTT. Amino acid sequence: CASSPGAAGELFF.

V and J are TRBV6-4 and TRBJ2-5; 10 bases match TRBD1. The CDR3 has 15 residues. With V trimmed by 2 bases and J by 2 bases, 2 bases remained unmatched. The germline CDR1 and CDR2 sequences are MRHNA and SNTAGT. In nucleotides, the CDR3 is TGTGCCAGCAGTGACGGGACAGGGGATCAAGAGACCCAGTACTTC. This sequence encodes CASSDGTGDQETQYF.

V gene TRBV7-6 combines with J gene TRBJ2-1; 16 bases map to TRBD2. The CDR3 has 20 amino acids. CDR1 is SGHVS, CDR2 FNYEAQ, per germline. With 3 bases clipped from V and 0 bases from J, the junction kept 8 bases outside the gene matches. The CDR3 DNA is TGTGCCAGCAGCTTTCCGGGACTAGCGGGAGGGGGGTCCTCCTACAATGAGCAGTTCTTC. Amino acids: CASSFPGLAGGGSSYNEQFF.

This sequence joins TRBV6-5 and TRBJ1-1; D ambiguous. The V gene's germline CDR1 is MNHEY and CDR2 SVGAGI. The CDR3 sequence is 13 residues long. Trimming pared 2 bases from V and 7 bases from J, leaving 11 bases between. The CDR3 here is CASSYIENYEAFF. The CDR3 nucleotides are TGTGCCAGCAGTTACATAGAAAATTATGAAGCTTTCTTT.

CDR3 loop: CASSTSLAGGSYNEQFF. CDR3 in DNA: TGTGCCAGCAGCACTTCACTAGCGGGAGGTAGCTACAATGAGCAGTTCTTC. This rearrangement joins TRBV7-9 to TRBJ2-1; the match to TRBD2 covers 12 bases. The CDR3 consists of 17 residues. With V trimmed by 5 bases and J by 3 bases, 8 bases remained unmatched. Germline V gene sequence: CDR1 SEHNR, CDR2 FQNEAQ (reference sequence). Full variable domain (outside the CDR3, taken from reference TRBV7-9 and TRBJ2-1): DTGVSQNPRHKITKRGQNVTFRCDPISEHNRLYWYRQTLGQGPEFLTYFQNEAQLEKSRLLSDRFSAERPKGSFSTLEIQRTEQGDSAMYLCASSTSLAGGSYNEQFFGPGTRLTVL.

The rearrangement joins TRBV7-9 to TRBJ2-7; 10 bases line up with TRBD2. CDR3 size: 16 residues. Germline V CDR1 and CDR2: SEHNR, FQNEAQ (reference sequence). V dropped 5 bases and J dropped 6; count of bases not matched to a gene: 13. In DNA form, the CDR3 reads TGTGCCAGCAGCACATGGGGAGCGGGAGGGCCTTCCGAGCAGTACTTC. Protein: CASSTWGAGGPSEQYF.

The chain employs TRBV4-3 and TRBJ2-7; D is possibly TRBD1 (5 bases). Germline-derived CDR1 and CDR2 are LGHNA and YSLEER. The CDR3 runs 14 residues. The V end lost 5 bases, the J end lost 0 bases, and 11 bases lay between the germline ends. CDR3 sequence reads: CASSSGHGSYEQYF. CDR3 bases: TGCGCCAGCAGCTCAGGACATGGCTCCTACGAGCAGTACTTC.

This sequence joins TRBV11-3 and TRBJ2-7; 12 bases are a match to TRBD2. The CDR3 has 16 amino acids. Germline CDR1 and CDR2: SGHNT and YENEEA. J was trimmed by 4 bases and V by 0 bases; bases with no gene match: 4. The CDR3 DNA is TGTGCCAGCAGCTTAGAACGACTAGCGGGAGTGTACGAGCAGTACTTC. Protein: CASSLERLAGVYEQYF.

The chain joins TRBV14 to TRBJ2-7; 7 nucleotides line up with TRBD2. With V trimmed by 0 bases and J by 0 bases, 5 bases remained unmatched. The CDR3 runs 16 residues. CDR1 is SGHDN and CDR2 is FVKESK in the germline V gene. The CDR3 here is CASSQDMLAASYEQYF. The CDR3 DNA reads TGTGCCAGCAGCCAAGATATGCTAGCGGCCTCCTACGAGCAGTACTTC. The whole variable domain, remainder taken from reference TRBV14 and TRBJ2-7, is EAGVTQFPSHSVIEKGQTVTLRCDPISGHDNLYWYRRVMGKEIKFLLHFVKESKQDESGMPNNRFLAERTGGTYSTLKVQPAELEDSGVYFCASSQDMLAASYEQYFGPGTRLTVT.

The V gene is TRBV14, the J gene TRBJ2-7, with D hard to call. This CDR3 contains 13 residues. V was pared by 1 base and J by 3 bases, with 7 bases between. Germline-derived CDR1 and CDR2 are SGHDN and FVKESK. The CDR3 loop is CASSQGLFYEQYF. The CDR3 DNA follows: TGTGCCAGCAGCCAAGGATTGTTCTACGAGCAGTACTTC.

This sequence joins TRBV6-5 and TRBJ2-5, with D unclear. The CDR3 runs 13 residues. Trimming took off 8 bases at V and 1 base at J, with 11 bases between the two ends. Germline V lookup: CDR1 MNHEY, CDR2 SVGAGI. CDR3 sequence: CASSHRLQETQYF. CDR3 coding DNA: TGTGCCAGCTCGCACAGACTCCAAGAGACCCAGTACTTC.

This chain connects TRBV7-3 to TRBJ1-5, with D possibly TRBD1 on 5 matching bases. V was cut by 5 bases and J by 0 bases, with 26 bases left in between. Germline CDR1 SGHTA, CDR2 FQGTGA. The CDR3 extends over 20 amino acids. The CDR3 nucleotides are TGTGCCAGCAGCACCCATGGTTCCGGGGCGACTCCCTATAGCAATCAGCCCCAGCATTTT. It codes for CASSTHGSGATPYSNQPQHF.

V and J are TRBV19 and TRBJ2-1; 7 bases map to TRBD2. The CDR3 has 14 residues. Looked up from germline, CDR1 is LNHDA and CDR2 is SQIVND (reference sequence). V was pared by 5 bases and J by 4 bases, with 5 bases of the junction left unmatched. The CDR3 sequence is CASSVSSGYNEQFF. CDR3 coding DNA: TGTGCCAGTAGTGTGTCTAGCGGTTACAATGAGCAGTTCTTC.

The J gene is TRBJ1-6, the V gene TRBV11-3; TRBD1 might be the D (6 bases). Between the trimmed V and J ends, which lost 5 bases and 0 bases, there was a span of 11 bases. The CDR3 loop spans 16 amino acids. The V gene's germline CDR1 is SGHNT and CDR2 YENEEA. CDR3 coding DNA: TGTGCCAGCAGCCTCACAGGGAGCTCCTATAATTCACCCCTCCACTTT. This codes for CASSLTGSSYNSPLHF.